Shown below are 19 T cell receptor beta chains from a single sample sequenced in a study of response to subunit inactivated influenza vaccine. TCRdb analysed the RT-PCR reads with MiXCR anew, one entry per CDR3 protein. The sample gives 500,000 to 550,000 distinct CDR3 sequences, around 25% of which show up once; 2.8% is in the top ten. The data also belong to a second study, concerning T cells expressing NK-cell markers. That report notes: As the method of synthesis, 5'RACE template switching with UMIs yielded TCR beta cDNA.

The sample consisted of CD4+ T cells sorted from PBMCs, taken 11 to 12 days after vaccination. The receptors originated from a man in his forties or fifties who received an inactivated influenza vaccine.

The gene calls are TRBV20-1 and TRBJ2-7; the D is unclear. Trimming stripped 2 bases from V and 4 bases from J, with 6 bases between. The CDR3 covers 11 residues. Germline-derived CDR1 and CDR2 are DFQATT and SNEGSKA (reference sequence). The CDR3 sequence: CSARIDYEQYF. CDR3 coding DNA: TGCAGTGCTAGAATTGATTACGAGCAGTACTTC.

This clonotype came up many times. The V gene is TRBV29-1, the J gene TRBJ2-7, with TRBD1 matching over 8 bases. The germline gives CDR1 SQVTM, CDR2 ANQGSEA. This CDR3 is built from 13 residues. Germline trimming cut 7 bases from V and 2 bases from J; bases unmatched to any gene: 7. CDR3 amino acids: CSAGQGTTYEQYF. The DNA of the CDR3 is TGCAGCGCCGGACAGGGAACGACCTACGAGCAGTACTTC.

The CDR3 nucleotides read TGTGCCAGCAGCTTAGCTAGGACTACTACCGGGGAGCTGTTTTTT. Amino acids: CASSLARTTTGELFF. The chain links TRBV7-2 to TRBJ2-2; D possibly corresponds to TRBD2 (6 bases). Trimming took 0 bases from V and 5 from J, leaving 10 bases between them. Germline V gene sequence: CDR1 SGHTA, CDR2 FQGNSA. The length of the CDR3 is 15 residues.

This clonotype was counted once. The genes are TRBV6-5 and TRBJ2-7; 8 bases map to TRBD1. This CDR3 contains 15 residues. In germline, CDR1 is MNHEY, CDR2 SVGAGI. Trimming took 2 bases from V and 6 from J; bases not matched to a gene: 9. CDR3 region: CASSYDRQGWIEQYF. CDR3 DNA: TGTGCCAGCAGTTACGACAGACAGGGGTGGATCGAGCAGTACTTC.

The rearrangement links TRBV7-3 to TRBJ1-5; D is undetermined. The ends were cut back, 2 bases at V and 2 bases at J, with 10 bases in the middle. The CDR3 runs to 15 residues. Germline V gene sequence: CDR1 SGHTA, CDR2 FQGTGA. CDR3: CASSLGDGRNQPQHF. CDR3 DNA sequence: TGTGCCAGCAGCTTAGGAGACGGTCGCAATCAGCCCCAGCATTTT.

The chain recombines TRBV7-2 with TRBJ2-5; TRBD2 might be the D (6 bases). The CDR3 is 15 amino acids. V lost 3 bases and J lost 5, with 16 bases in between. Per the germline V gene, CDR1 is SGHTA and CDR2 is FQGNSA. CDR3 sequence reads: CASSFMRKAGETQYF. The CDR3 DNA reads as TGTGCCAGCAGCTTTATGCGGAAGGCGGGGGAGACCCAGTACTTC.

The chain combines TRBV12-3 or TRBV12-4 with TRBJ2-5; D may be TRBD1 or TRBD2 (5 bases each). The CDR3 spans 14 residues. V dropped 7 bases and J dropped 4 bases, with 16 bases sitting between them. CDR3 DNA: TGTGCCAGCACCTGGGGGACGAGGGGAGAGACCCAGTACTTC. This encodes CASTWGTRGETQYF.

The rearrangement joins TRBV6-5 to TRBJ2-7; either TRBD1 or TRBD2 may fit D (5 bases each). This CDR3 comprises 15 residues. V gave up 0 bases and J gave up 4 bases, with 13 bases separating them. Germline V gene lookup returns CDR1 MNHEY and CDR2 SVGAGI. CDR3 residues: CASSYSPGASYEQYF. In nucleotides, the CDR3 is TGTGCCAGCAGTTACTCCCCCGGGGCCTCATACGAGCAGTACTTC.

This clonotype was observed many times. The chain carries TRBV7-9 and TRBJ2-7, with 13 positions matching TRBD2. V gave up 5 bases and J gave up 4 bases; unmatched junction bases: 11. Germline V gene sequence: CDR1 SEHNR, CDR2 FQNEAQ (reference sequence). CDR3 length: 17 residues. In nucleotides, the CDR3 is TGTGCCAGCAGCCCTAATAGACCGGGACTAGCGGGATACGAGCAGTACTTC. Translation: CASSPNRPGLAGYEQYF.

Here the CDR3 reads CASSPGTSGGLISYNEQFF. The CDR3 region has the DNA TGTGCCAGCAGCCCAGGGACTAGCGGGGGCTTAATTTCCTACAATGAGCAGTTCTTC. This chain uses TRBV11-2 with TRBJ2-1; TRBD2 aligns across 14 bases. V dropped 5 bases and J dropped 1; count of bases not matched to a gene: 10. Germline lookup yields CDR1 SGHAT and CDR2 FQNNGV. The CDR3 has 19 amino acids.

The rearrangement uses TRBV5-8 and TRBJ2-7; 7 bases align to TRBD1. The CDR3 runs to 12 residues. The trim removed 2 bases at V and 6 bases at J, leaving 2 bases unmatched. CDR1 and CDR2 from the germline V gene are SGHTS and YDEGEE. CDR3 sequence: CASSFNRGEQYF. The CDR3, as DNA: TGTGCCAGCAGCTTTAACAGGGGCGAGCAGTACTTC.

The rearrangement uses TRBV20-1 and TRBJ2-7, with TRBD2 identical over 8 bases. V lost 5 bases, J lost 1 base, and 7 bases stayed unmatched. The germline V gene encodes CDR1 DFQATT and CDR2 SNEGSKA (reference sequence). There are 14 residues in the CDR3. For the CDR3, the DNA is TGCAGTGCTTCCAAACTAGCGGCTTCCTACGAGCAGTACTTC. As protein: CSASKLAASYEQYF.

V gene TRBV6-1 combines with J gene TRBJ2-1; tentative D call: TRBD1 (5 bases). CDR3 length: 15 residues. The V end lost 6 bases, the J end lost 8 bases, and 20 bases lay between the germline ends. CDR1 is MNHNS, CDR2 SASEGT, per germline. CDR3 in DNA: TGTGCCAGCAGGCGGACAAAGAATAATTATTATGAGCAGTTCTTC. Amino acids: CASRRTKNNYYEQFF.

V gene TRBV29-1 combines with J gene TRBJ1-4, with D uncertain. The CDR3 extends over 13 amino acids. Per the germline V gene, CDR1 is SQVTM and CDR2 is ANQGSEA. The V end was cut by 5 bases, the J end by 5 bases, with 12 bases between. CDR3 in DNA: TGCAGCGTTCGCATTGGTCGGAATGAAAAACTGTTTTTT. Encoded protein: CSVRIGRNEKLFF.

This clonotype turned up a few times. J is TRBJ2-3 and V is TRBV6-5; maybe TRBD2 (6 bases). V dropped 4 bases and J dropped 0 bases, with 11 bases sitting between them. Germline V gives CDR1 MNHEY, CDR2 SVGAGI. This CDR3 contains 15 residues. For the CDR3, the DNA is TGTGCCAGCAGTTCGGGGGACCTTAGCACAGATACGCAGTATTTT. The encoded protein is CASSSGDLSTDTQYF.

V usage is TRBV20-1 and J usage is TRBJ1-5; 7 nucleotides align to TRBD1. The CDR3 has 14 amino acids. V was pared by 3 bases and J by 3 bases, with 5 bases of the junction left unmatched. Germline CDR1 reads DFQATT; CDR2 reads SNEGSKA (reference sequence). The CDR3: CSASEGQYNQPQHF. CDR3 sequence (DNA): TGCAGTGCTAGTGAGGGACAGTACAATCAGCCCCAGCATTTT.

The chain has TRBV28 and TRBJ2-2, with 8 bases fitting TRBD1. Germline lookup yields CDR1 MDHEN and CDR2 SYDVKM. This CDR3 region has 15 residues. J lost 3 bases, V lost 6 bases, and 6 bases had no gene match. The CDR3 DNA reads TGTGCCAGCAGGCCGACAGGGGCTCACACCGGGGAGCTGTTTTTT. Translated: CASRPTGAHTGELFF.

The J gene is TRBJ2-3, the V gene TRBV29-1, with 8 bases fitting TRBD2. Germline CDR1 and CDR2: SQVTM and ANQGSEA. The CDR3 runs 13 residues. The J segment lost 7 bases and the V segment lost 7 bases, leaving 10 bases of the junction unmatched. The CDR3 DNA sequence: TGCAGCGCAGAAAGCGGGAGATTGAATACGCAGTATTTT. This sequence encodes CSAESGRLNTQYF.

The V call is TRBV29-1, the J call TRBJ1-1, with D unresolved. In germline, CDR1 is SQVTM, CDR2 ANQGSEA. The V end was cut by 6 bases, the J end by 0 bases, with 11 bases between. The CDR3 extends over 13 amino acids. In DNA form, the CDR3 reads TGCAGCGTCACCCGACCGTTGAACACTGAAGCTTTCTTT. Protein product: CSVTRPLNTEAFF.